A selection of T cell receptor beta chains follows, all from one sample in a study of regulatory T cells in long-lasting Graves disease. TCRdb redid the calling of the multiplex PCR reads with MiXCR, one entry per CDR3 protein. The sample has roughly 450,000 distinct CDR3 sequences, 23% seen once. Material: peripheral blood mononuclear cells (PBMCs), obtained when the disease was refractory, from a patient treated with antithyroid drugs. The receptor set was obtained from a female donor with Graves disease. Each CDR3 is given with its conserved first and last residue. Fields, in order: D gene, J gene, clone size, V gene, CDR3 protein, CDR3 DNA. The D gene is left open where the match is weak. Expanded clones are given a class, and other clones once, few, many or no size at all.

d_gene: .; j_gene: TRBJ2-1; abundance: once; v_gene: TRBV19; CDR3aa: CASSIMSGTYNEQFF; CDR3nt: TGTGCCAGTAGTATTATGAGCGGCACATACAATGAGCAGTTCTTC
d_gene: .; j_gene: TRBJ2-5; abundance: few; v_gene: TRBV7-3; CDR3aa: CASSLRVRETQYF; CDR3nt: TGTGCCAGCAGCTTAAGGGTCCGGGAGACCCAGTACTTC
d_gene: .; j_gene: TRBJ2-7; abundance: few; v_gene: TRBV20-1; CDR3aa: CSARDLVRGGSPEQYF; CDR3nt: TGCAGTGCTAGAGATTTGGTAAGGGGAGGCAGCCCCGAGCAGTACTTC
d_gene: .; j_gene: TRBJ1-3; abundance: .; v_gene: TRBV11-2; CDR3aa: CASSLESGTLPGNTIYF; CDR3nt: TGTGCCAGCAGCTTAGAATCCGGGACTCTCCCTGGAAACACCATATATTTT
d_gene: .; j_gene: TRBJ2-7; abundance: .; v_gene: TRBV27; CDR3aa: CASKRQSLGWEQHF; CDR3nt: TGTGCCAGCAAAAGACAGAGCCTAGGCTGGGAGCAGCACTTC
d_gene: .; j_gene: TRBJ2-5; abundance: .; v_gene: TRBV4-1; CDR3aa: CASSRTQGQETQYF; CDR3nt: TGCGCCAGCAGCCGAACCCAGGGACAAGAGACCCAGTACTTC
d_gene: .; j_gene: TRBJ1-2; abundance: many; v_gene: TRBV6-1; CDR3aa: CAISLTASNYGYTF; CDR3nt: TGTGCCATCTCACTAACCGCCTCCAACTATGGCTACACCTTC
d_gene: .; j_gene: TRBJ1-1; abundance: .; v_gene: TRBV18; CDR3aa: CASSPPIWERRTNTEAFF; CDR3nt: TGTGCCAGCTCACCACCTATTTGGGAGAGAAGAACGAACACTGAAGCTTTCTTT
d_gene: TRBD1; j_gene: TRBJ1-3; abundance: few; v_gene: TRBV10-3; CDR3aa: CAITAGGQGSGNTIYF; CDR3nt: TGTGCCATCACCGCAGGGGGCCAAGGCTCTGGAAACACCATATATTTT
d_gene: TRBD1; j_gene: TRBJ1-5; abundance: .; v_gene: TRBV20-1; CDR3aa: CSAGRDRVGGPQHF; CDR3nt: TGCAGTGCTGGCCGGGACAGGGTGGGAGGGCCCCAGCATTTT
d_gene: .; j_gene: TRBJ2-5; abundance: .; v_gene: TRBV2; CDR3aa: CASSYPPRLGQETQYF; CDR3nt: TGTGCCAGCAGTTACCCCCCCCGGCTTGGCCAAGAGACCCAGTACTTC
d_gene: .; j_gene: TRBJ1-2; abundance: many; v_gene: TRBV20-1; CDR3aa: CSARAGVRGYTF; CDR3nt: TGCAGTGCTAGGGCCGGTGTACGAGGCTACACCTTC
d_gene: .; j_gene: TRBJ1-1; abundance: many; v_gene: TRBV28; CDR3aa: CASSLIDREAFF; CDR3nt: TGTGCCAGCAGTTTGATCGACAGGGAAGCTTTCTTT
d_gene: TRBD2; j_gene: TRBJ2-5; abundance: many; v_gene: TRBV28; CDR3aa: CASIGTNQETQYF; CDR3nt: TGTGCCAGCATCGGGACTAACCAAGAGACCCAGTACTTC
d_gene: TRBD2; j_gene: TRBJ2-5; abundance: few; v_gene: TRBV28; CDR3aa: CASTSGGLAGVGGQETQYF; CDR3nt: TGTGCCAGCACCTCAGGGGGACTAGCGGGAGTGGGGGGGCAAGAGACCCAGTACTTC
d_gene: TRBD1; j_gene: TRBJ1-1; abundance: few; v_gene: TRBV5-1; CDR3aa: CASSGTGGDEAFF; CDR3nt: TGCGCCAGCAGCGGTACAGGGGGGGATGAAGCTTTCTTT
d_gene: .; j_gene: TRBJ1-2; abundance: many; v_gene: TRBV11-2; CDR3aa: CASSLDRVLEGYTF; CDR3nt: TGTGCCAGCAGCTTAGACAGGGTGTTGGAGGGCTACACCTTC
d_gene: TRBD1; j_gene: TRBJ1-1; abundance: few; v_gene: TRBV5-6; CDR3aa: CASSWDRGYTEAFF; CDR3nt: TGTGCCAGCAGCTGGGACAGGGGGTACACTGAAGCTTTCTTT
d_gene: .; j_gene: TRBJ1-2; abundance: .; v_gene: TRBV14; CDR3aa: CASSPGRGDGYTF; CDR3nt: TGTGCCAGCAGCCCAGGCCGCGGCGATGGCTACACCTTC
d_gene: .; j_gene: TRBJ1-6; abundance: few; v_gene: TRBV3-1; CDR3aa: CASSQDGTPASPLHF; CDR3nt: TGTGCCAGCAGCCAAGACGGGACTCCTGCGTCACCCCTCCACTTT
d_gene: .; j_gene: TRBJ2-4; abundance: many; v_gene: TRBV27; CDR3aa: CASSPSAGTGNVAKNIQYF; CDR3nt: TGTGCCAGCAGTCCAAGTGCAGGGACGGGGAACGTAGCCAAAAACATTCAGTACTTC
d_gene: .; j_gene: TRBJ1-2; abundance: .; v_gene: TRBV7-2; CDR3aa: CASSLVDKASNYGYTF; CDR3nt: TGTGCCAGCAGCTTAGTAGACAAGGCCTCTAACTATGGCTACACCTTC
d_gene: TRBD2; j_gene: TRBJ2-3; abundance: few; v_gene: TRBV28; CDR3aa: CASRTSGQDRTDTQYF; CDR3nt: TGTGCCAGCAGAACTAGCGGGCAGGATCGCACAGATACGCAGTATTTT
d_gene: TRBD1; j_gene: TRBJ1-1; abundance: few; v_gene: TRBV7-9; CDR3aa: CASYRGEYTEAFF; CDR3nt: TGTGCCAGCTACAGGGGTGAATACACTGAAGCTTTCTTT
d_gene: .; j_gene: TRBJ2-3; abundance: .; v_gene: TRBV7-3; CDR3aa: CASSLTPDTQYF; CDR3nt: TGTGCCAGCAGCTTAACTCCAGATACGCAGTATTTT
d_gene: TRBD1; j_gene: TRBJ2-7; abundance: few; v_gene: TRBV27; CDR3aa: CASSLTGTGGRYEQYF; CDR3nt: TGTGCCAGCAGTTTAACAGGGACAGGGGGCCGGTACGAGCAGTACTTC
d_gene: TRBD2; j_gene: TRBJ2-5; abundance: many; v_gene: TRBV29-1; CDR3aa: CSTRGGLEETQYF; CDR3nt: TGCAGCACGCGCGGGGGGCTGGAGGAGACCCAGTACTTC
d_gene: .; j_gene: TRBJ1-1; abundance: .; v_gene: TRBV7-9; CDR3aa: CASNNSGREAFF; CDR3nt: TGTGCCAGCAACAACTCGGGTAGGGAAGCTTTCTTT
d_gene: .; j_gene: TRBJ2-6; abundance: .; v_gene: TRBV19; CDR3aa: CASGEQGSISGANVLTF; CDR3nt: TGTGCCAGTGGAGAGCAGGGATCAATCTCTGGGGCCAACGTCCTGACTTTC
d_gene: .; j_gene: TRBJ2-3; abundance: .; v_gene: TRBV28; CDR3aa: CASSLAADTQYF; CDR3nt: TGTGCCAGCAGTTTGGCCGCAGATACGCAGTATTTT
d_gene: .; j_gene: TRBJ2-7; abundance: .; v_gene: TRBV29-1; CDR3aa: CSVEDSGVHEQYF; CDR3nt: TGCAGCGTTGAAGATTCCGGGGTGCACGAGCAGTACTTC
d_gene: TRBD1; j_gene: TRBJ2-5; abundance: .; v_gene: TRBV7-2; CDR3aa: CASSPGQARVQETQYF; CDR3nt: TGTGCCAGCAGCCCGGGACAGGCCAGAGTCCAAGAGACCCAGTACTTC
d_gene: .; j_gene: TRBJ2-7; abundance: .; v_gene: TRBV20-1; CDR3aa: CSASPSLLAYEQYF; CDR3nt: TGCAGTGCTAGTCCCAGTCTATTGGCCTACGAGCAGTACTTC
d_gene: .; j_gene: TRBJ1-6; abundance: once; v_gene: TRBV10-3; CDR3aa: CAISEPMGRGGNSPLHF; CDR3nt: TGTGCCATCAGTGAGCCGATGGGTCGGGGAGGAAATTCACCCCTCCACTTT
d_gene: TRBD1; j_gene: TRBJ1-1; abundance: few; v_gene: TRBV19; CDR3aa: CASSIKGARAEAFF; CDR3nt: TGTGCCAGTAGTATTAAGGGGGCGCGGGCTGAAGCTTTCTTT
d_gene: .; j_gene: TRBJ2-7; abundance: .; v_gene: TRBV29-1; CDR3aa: CSVGSGTYEQYF; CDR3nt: TGCAGCGTTGGCTCAGGGACCTACGAGCAGTACTTC
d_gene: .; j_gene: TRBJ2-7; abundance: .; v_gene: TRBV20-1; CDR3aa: CSARVGFLTSEQYF; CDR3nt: TGCAGTGCTAGAGTAGGTTTTCTAACCTCCGAGCAGTACTTC
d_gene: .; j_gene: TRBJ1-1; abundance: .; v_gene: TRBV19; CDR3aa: CASRGANTEAFF; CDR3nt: TGTGCCAGTAGGGGGGCGAACACTGAAGCTTTCTTT
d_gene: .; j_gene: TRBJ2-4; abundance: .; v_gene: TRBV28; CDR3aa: CASSLPTRPQNIQYF; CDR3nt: TGTGCCAGCAGTTTGCCGACTCGACCACAAAACATTCAGTACTTC
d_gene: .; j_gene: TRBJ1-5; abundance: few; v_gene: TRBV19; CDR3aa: CASSSKGNQPQHF; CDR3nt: TGTGCCAGTAGTAGTAAGGGGAATCAGCCCCAGCATTTT
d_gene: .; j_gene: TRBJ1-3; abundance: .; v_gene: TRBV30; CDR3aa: CAWNRRNTIYF; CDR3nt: TGTGCCTGGAATCGGAGAAACACCATATATTTT
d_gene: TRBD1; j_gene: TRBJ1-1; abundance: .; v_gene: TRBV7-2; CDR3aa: CASSVQGAHTEAFF; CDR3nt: TGTGCCAGCAGCGTACAGGGGGCGCACACTGAAGCTTTCTTT